The clone carrying this T cell receptor (beta chain) was detected a few times. TCRdb used MiXCR to reprocess the 5' RACE reads, holding one entry per CDR3 protein. The sample contains about 34,000 distinct CDR3 sequences, around 6% of which appear only once. These data come from a study of early T cells in non-severe SARS-CoV-2 infection. Across the whole study: Sequencing of unsorted whole blood was done on bulk RNA, leaving chains unpaired.

The ends were cut back, 5 bases at V and 5 bases at J, with 21 bases in the middle. Germline CDR1 reads SGHTA; CDR2 reads FQGNSA. CDR3 length equals 16 residues. The TCR originated in an adult who was a healthcare worker with PCR-confirmed SARS-CoV-2 infection or an uninfected control (not recorded which). The genes are TRBV7-2 and TRBJ1-2; TRBD1 is a possible D gene (6 bases). Sequenced input: whole blood. The CDR3 nucleotides are TGTGCCAGCAGCCCCCCTTGGGGGGCGGGAGTATATGGCTACACCTTC. This gives the protein CASSPPWGAGVYGYTF. Complete variable domain (other parts from reference TRBV7-2 and TRBJ1-2): GAGVSQSPSNKVTEKGKDVELRCDPISGHTALYWYRQSLGQGLEFLIYFQGNSAPDKSGLPSDRFSAERTGGSVSTLTIQRTQQEDSAVYLCASSPPWGAGVYGYTFGSGTRLTVV.